The 4 T cell receptor beta chains below were found in one sample sequenced in a study of CD8+ T cells in alopecia areata (dated by TCRdb to 2016 to 2018). Receptor libraries were prepared by the immunoSEQ multiplex PCR assay. For TCR sequencing, RNA was extracted from every sample and reverse transcribed into cDNA to serve as template. Not all clones reach the TCRdb copy of this immuneACCESS table, which keeps in-frame sequences only. Checked studies attribute under half of the gap to unresolved V genes and leave the rest unexplained. A total of more than 95,000 clones appear in this sample, 85% to 90% of them only once. The ten largest clonotypes hold 11% of the sample. The sample's treatment or condition label is to be understood as: oral pan-JAK inhibitor, 5-10 mg twice daily. The starting material was CD8+ T cells sorted from blood, obtained around week 30, from a patient treated with tofacitinib. The receptors come from a human donor with alopecia areata.

The gene calls are TRBV5-1 and TRBJ2-7; TRBD1 matches 9 bases. Looked up from germline, CDR1 is SGHRS and CDR2 is YFSETQ. The CDR3 is 16 residues long. V shed 2 bases and J 0 bases; nucleotides not matched to a gene: 6. DNA of the CDR3: TGCGCCAGCAGCTTCTTCCGGGACAGGGACTCCTACGAGCAGTACTTC. It translates to CASSFFRDRDSYEQYF.

The rearrangement joins TRBV4-2 to TRBJ2-1; tentatively, D is TRBD2 (5 bases). This CDR3 spans 12 amino acids. Germline V gene lookup returns CDR1 LGHNA and CDR2 YNFKEQ. Trimming removed 2 bases from V and 7 bases from J, with 6 bases in between. CDR3 residues: CASSQRGNEQFF. The CDR3 nucleotides are TGTGCCAGCAGCCAACGGGGAAATGAGCAGTTCTTC.

This chain connects TRBV5-6 to TRBJ1-1; D is undetermined. CDR3 size: 14 residues. V was pared by 1 base and J by 8 bases, with 15 bases between. CDR1 is SGHDT, CDR2 YYEEEE, per germline. The DNA for the CDR3 is TGTGCCAGCAGCTTGATATCTCGGGGAGGCGAAGCTTTCTTT. Translating gives CASSLISRGGEAFF.

This clone was seen just once. CDR3 region: CASSVAVSGSDTDTQYF. The DNA of the CDR3 is TGTGCCAGCAGCGTAGCCGTTAGCGGGAGTGACACAGATACGCAGTATTTT. The chain couples TRBV9 to TRBJ2-3; 9 nucleotides agree with TRBD2. After removal of 0 bases from V and 2 bases from J, the junction contained 7 bases not matched to a gene. CDR3 size: 17 residues. Germline lookup yields CDR1 SGDLS and CDR2 YYNGEE.